This entry concerns a single T cell receptor beta chain. This specimen comes from a study of control samples from healthy donors and cancer patients. The data were produced by immunoSEQ multiplex PCR, yet TCRdb's version contains in-frame clones alone and is incomplete. This sample has about 110,000 clones, with less than 95% found just once. Germline CDR1 SGHRS, CDR2 YFSETQ. The CDR3 length is 19 residues. V lost 4 bases, J lost 0 bases, and 4 bases stayed unmatched. This TCR was sampled from a human donor in good health. The donor label of this sample is uncertain. V and J are TRBV5-1 and TRBJ2-6; 16 nucleotides match TRBD2. Sequenced: blood. CDR3 sequence (DNA): TGCGCCAGCAGCACGGGACTAGCGGGGGGGGCCTCTGGGGCCAACGTCCTGACTTTC. Translation: CASSTGLAGGASGANVLTF.